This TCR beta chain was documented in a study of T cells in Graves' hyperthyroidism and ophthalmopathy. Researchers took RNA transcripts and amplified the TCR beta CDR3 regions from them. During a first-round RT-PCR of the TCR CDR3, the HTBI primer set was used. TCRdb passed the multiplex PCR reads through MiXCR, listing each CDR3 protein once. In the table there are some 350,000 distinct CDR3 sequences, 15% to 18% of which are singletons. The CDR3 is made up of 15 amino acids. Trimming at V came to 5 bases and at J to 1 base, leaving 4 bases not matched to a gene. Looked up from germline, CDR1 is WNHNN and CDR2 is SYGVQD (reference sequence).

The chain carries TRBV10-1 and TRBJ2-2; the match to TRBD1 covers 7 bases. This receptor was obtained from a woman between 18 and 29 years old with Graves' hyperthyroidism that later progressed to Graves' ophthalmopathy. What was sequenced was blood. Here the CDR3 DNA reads TGCGCCAGCAGTAACCGGGACAGGAACACCGGGGAGCTGTTTTTT. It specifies CASSNRDRNTGELFF.